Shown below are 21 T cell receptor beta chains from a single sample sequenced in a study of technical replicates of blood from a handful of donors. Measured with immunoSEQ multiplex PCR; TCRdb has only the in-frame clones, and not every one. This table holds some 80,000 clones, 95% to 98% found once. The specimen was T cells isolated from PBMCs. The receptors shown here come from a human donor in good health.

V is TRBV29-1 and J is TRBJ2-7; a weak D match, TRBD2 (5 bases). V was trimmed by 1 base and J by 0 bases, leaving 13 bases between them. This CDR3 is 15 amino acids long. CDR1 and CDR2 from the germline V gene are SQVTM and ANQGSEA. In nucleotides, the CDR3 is TGCAGCGTTGAAGGGGGAGCGGTGAGCTCCTACGAGCAGTACTTC. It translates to CSVEGGAVSSYEQYF.

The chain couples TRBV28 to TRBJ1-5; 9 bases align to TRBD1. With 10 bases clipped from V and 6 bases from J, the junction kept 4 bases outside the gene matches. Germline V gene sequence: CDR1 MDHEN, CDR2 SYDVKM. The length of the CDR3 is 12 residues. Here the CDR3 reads CATPDRGQPQHF. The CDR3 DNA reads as TGTGCCACCCCGGACAGGGGTCAGCCCCAGCATTTT.

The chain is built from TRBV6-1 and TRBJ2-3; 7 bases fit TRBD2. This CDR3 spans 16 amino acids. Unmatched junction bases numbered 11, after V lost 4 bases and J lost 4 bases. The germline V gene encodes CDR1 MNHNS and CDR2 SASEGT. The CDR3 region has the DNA TGTGCCAGCAGTGGGATTCGGCGGGGGTACTCAGATACGCAGTATTTT. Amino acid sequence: CASSGIRRGYSDTQYF.

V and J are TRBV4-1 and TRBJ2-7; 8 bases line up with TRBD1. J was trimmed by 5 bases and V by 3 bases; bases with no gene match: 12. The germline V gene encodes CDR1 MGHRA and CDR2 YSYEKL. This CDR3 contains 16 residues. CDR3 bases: TGCGCCAGCAGCCACCGAACTGGACAGGGAAGTAACGAGCAGTACTTC. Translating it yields CASSHRTGQGSNEQYF.

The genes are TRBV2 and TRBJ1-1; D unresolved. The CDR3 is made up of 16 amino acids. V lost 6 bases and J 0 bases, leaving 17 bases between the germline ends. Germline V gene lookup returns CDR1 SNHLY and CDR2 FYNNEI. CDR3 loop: CASRRRSVAVNTEAFF. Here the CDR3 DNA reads TGTGCCAGCAGGCGCAGAAGTGTGGCGGTGAACACTGAAGCTTTCTTT.

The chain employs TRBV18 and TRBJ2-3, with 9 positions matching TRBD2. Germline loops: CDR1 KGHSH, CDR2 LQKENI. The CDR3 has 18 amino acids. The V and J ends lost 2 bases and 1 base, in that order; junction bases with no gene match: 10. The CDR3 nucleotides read TGTGCCAGCTCACCAATTGGAGGCGGGAGGGGCGGCACAGATACGCAGTATTTT. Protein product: CASSPIGGGRGGTDTQYF.

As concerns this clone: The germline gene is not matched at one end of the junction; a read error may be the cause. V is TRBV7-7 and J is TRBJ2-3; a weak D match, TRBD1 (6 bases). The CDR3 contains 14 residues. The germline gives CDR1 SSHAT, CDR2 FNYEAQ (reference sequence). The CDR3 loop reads CASSRGQSTDTQYF. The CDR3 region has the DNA TGTGCTAGCAGCCGAGGACAGAGCACAGATACGCAGTATTTT.

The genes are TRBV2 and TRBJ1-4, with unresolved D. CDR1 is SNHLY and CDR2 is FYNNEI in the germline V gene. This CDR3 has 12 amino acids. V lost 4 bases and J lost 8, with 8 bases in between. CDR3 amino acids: CASSVLQEKLFF. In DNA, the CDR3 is TGTGCCAGCAGTGTTTTACAGGAAAAACTGTTTTTT.

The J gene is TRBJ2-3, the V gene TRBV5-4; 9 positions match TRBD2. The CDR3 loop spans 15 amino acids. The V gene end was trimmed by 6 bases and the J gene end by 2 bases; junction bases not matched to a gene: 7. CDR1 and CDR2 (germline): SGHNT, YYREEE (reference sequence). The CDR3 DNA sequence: TGTGCCAGCACCCGGAGCGGGGGGCCCACAGATACGCAGTATTTT. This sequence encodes CASTRSGGPTDTQYF.

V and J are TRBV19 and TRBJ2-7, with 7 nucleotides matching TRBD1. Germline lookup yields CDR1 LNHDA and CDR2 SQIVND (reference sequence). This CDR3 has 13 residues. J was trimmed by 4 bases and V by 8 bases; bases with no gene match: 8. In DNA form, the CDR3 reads TGTGCCAGTGCCTCCGGGACAGTTTACGAGCAGTACTTC. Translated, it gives CASASGTVYEQYF. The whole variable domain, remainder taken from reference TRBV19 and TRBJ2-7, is DGGITQSPKYLFRKEGQNVTLSCEQNLNHDAMYWYRQDPGQGLRLIYYSQIVNDFQKGDIAEGYSVSREKKESFPLTVTSAQKNPTAFYLCASASGTVYEQYFGPGTRLTVT.

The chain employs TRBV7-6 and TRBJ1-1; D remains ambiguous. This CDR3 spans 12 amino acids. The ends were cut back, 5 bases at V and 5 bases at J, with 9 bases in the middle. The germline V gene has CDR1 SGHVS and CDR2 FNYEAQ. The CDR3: CASSDTGTEAFF. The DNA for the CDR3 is TGTGCCAGCAGCGACACTGGAACTGAAGCTTTCTTT. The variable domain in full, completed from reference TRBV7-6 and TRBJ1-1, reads GAGVSQSPRYKVTKRGQDVALRCDPISGHVSLYWYRQALGQGPEFLTYFNYEAQQDKSGLPNDRFSAERPEGSISTLTIQRTEQRDSAMYRCASSDTGTEAFFGQGTRLTVV.

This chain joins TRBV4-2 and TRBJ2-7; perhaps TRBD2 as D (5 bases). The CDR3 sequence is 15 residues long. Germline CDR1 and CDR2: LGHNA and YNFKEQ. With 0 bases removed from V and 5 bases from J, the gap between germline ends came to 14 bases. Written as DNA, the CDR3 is TGTGCCAGCAGCCAAGAGTCCGGGGATTGGGACGAGCAGTACTTC. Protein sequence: CASSQESGDWDEQYF.

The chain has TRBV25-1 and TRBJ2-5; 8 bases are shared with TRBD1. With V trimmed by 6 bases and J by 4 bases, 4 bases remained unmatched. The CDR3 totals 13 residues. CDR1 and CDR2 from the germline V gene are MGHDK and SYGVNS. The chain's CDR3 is CASRTGTGETQYF. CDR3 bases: TGTGCCAGCAGAACCGGGACAGGAGAGACCCAGTACTTC.

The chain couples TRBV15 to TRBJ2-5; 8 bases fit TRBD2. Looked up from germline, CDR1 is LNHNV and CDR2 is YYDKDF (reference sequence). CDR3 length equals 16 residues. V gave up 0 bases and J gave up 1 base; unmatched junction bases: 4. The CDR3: CATSRDREGAQETQYF. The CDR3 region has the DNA TGTGCCACCAGCAGAGATCGGGAGGGAGCCCAAGAGACCCAGTACTTC. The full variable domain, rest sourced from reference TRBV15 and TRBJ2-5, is DAMVIQNPRYQVTQFGKPVTLSCSQTLNHNVMYWYQQKSSQAPKLLFHYYDKDFNNEADTPDNFQSRRPNTSFCFLDIRSPGLGDTAMYLCATSRDREGAQETQYFGPGTRLLVL.

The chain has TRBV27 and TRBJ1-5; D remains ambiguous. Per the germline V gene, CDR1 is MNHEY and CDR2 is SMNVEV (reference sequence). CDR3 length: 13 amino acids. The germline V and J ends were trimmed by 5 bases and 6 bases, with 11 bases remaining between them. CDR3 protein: CASSPGFGQPQHF. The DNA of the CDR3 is TGTGCCAGCAGTCCGGGGTTCGGTCAGCCCCAGCATTTT.

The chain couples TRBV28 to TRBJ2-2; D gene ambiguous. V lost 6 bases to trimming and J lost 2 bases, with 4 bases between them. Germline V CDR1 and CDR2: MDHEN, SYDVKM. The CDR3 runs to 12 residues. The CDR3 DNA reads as TGTGCCAGCAGGGCAAACACCGGGGAGCTGTTTTTT. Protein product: CASRANTGELFF.

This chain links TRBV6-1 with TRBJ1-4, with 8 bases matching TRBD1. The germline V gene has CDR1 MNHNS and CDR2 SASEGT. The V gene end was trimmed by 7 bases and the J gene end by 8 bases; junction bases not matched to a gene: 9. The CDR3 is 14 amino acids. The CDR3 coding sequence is TGTGCCAGCACATTTACAGGGGGGATCGAAAAACTGTTTTTT. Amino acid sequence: CASTFTGGIEKLFF.

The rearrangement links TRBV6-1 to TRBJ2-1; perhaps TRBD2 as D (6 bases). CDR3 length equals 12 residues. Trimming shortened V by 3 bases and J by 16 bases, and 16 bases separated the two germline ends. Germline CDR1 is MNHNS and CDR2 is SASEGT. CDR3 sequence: CASSEGRDSEFF. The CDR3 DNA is TGTGCCAGCAGTGAGGGACGGGACTCGGAATTCTTC.

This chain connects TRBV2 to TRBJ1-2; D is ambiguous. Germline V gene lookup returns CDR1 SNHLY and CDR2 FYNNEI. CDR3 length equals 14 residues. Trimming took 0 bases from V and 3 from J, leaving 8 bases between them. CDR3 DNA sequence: TGTGCCAGCAGTGAAGCGGGTGCGGACTATGGCTACACCTTC. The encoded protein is CASSEAGADYGYTF.

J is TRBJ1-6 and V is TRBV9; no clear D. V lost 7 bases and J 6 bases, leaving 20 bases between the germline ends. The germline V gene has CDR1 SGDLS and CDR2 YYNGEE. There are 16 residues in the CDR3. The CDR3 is CASAPTSGGSNSPLHF. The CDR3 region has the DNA TGTGCCAGCGCTCCTACGAGTGGAGGGTCTAATTCACCCCTCCACTTT.

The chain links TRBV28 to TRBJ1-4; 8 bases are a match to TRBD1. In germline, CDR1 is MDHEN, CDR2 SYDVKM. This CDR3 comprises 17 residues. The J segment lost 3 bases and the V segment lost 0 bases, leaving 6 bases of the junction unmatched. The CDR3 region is CASSLWASGQANEKLFF. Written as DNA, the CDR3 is TGTGCCAGCAGTTTATGGGCCTCGGGACAGGCTAATGAAAAACTGTTTTTT.